This TCR beta chain was recorded in a study of cytomegalovirus exposure and HLA in healthy donors listed by TCRdb under 2017. About the investigation overall: An earlier analysis of approximately 550 of the donors reported roughly 300 Gb of sequence data and 100 million to 140 million unique TCR beta sequences from some 180 million T cells. An early release that covered about 600 HLA-typed donors contained approximately 300 gigabases of sequencing data and 65 million to 100 million unique TCR sequences. Of the 398 genotyped donors, roughly 85% fell in the genetic ancestry cluster associated with self-reported Caucasian donors. The study was designed to test whether signatures of past pathogen exposure could be identified by cataloging public T cell receptors. Using immunosequencing, the study profiled T cell repertoires from approximately 700 subjects and related those repertoires to cytomegalovirus serostatus. Along with the approximately 670-subject first cohort, a separate validation cohort of over a hundred different subjects was used. To predict cytomegalovirus infection status, the study brought together high-throughput TCR immunosequencing, statistical association of individual TCRs with disease status, and machine learning. A later analysis re-analyzed previously published TCR beta repertoires from 666 donors and added high-resolution HLA genotyping to study TCR occurrence patterns. Rather than drawing on any new phenotypic data, the later analysis identified candidate immune exposures from TCR beta sequences and the way those sequences occurred across donors. To decide whether each TCR beta V gene segment behaved as functional or pseudogenic, an earlier analysis of some 570 of the donors relied on high-throughput TCR beta sequencing. Alongside the repertoire data, information on donor age, sex, ethnicity and CMV serostatus was compiled. A later genetic analysis used genome-wide SNP genotypes for about three fifths of the 666 donors, treating that subset as a discovery cohort. All discovery cohort repertoires had been generated on a single sequencing platform. Class I and class II HLA loci were covered by the typing at four-digit resolution. Typing coverage differed by locus: A, B, C, DRB1 and DQB1 were typed in about 620-640 donors, DQA1 in 522, DPA1 in 606, and DPB1 in around 440. A handful of DR-DQ haplotypes were handled as single units for association and clustering because linkage in the cohort was strong. Among roughly 370 genotyped donors of the cohort, an average of about 240,000 unique TCR beta nucleotide sequences were sequenced per donor, around 18% of them non-productive. The study at large found these results: A later analysis found that most CMV-associated TCR beta chains appeared HLA-restricted, with HLA associations seemingly driven largely by CMV exposure. The earlier analysis of some 540 of the donors excluded 15 to 20 rarely observed V segments, including chromosome 9 orphons, because counts were too low. Specific HLA alleles were associated with 16,951 TCR beta sequences at a false discovery rate of 0.05 in a later analysis. The study gave a list of about 150 TCR beta chains associated with cytomegalovirus. The presence/absence analyses assumed that sequencing depth was roughly uniform across donors, and that assumption may not be true. A further reported finding was that TCR beta sequences accurately predicted the HLA-A and HLA-B alleles for most subjects in the first cohort. A later analysis found that TCR association rates varied across HLA loci, with DRB1 alleles showing the most associated TCRs and HLA-C alleles the fewest. The classifier was reported to diagnose cytomegalovirus status with high specificity and sensitivity in both the original and validation cohorts. Some IMGT-functional V segments, including TRBV6-2 and TRBV6-3, could not be distinguished by the 87-base-pair reads and were therefore excluded. In vitro tests confirmed that a few of the cytomegalovirus-associated TCR beta chains recognize cytomegalovirus antigens. Assigning TCR associations to individual alleles was difficult when HLA alleles, especially DR and DQ, strongly co-occurred. Correlated functional status among segregating V segments might be attributable to linkage disequilibrium, but an unknown experimental factor could not be ruled out. For the cohort, immune exposure information was limited to CMV serostatus. A later analysis found that HLA-associated TCR beta chains were more clonally expanded and had lower generation probabilities than equally common non-associated chains. Because some donors lacked HLA typing at each locus, the association tests relied only on the typed subset. A later genetic analysis reported fewer N-insertions in productive TCRs among donors in an Asian-associated ancestry cluster than the approximately 700-donor mean. Across donors, most TCR sequences were observed very rarely, whereas some public TCRs were present in many individuals. In an earlier analysis of roughly 500 of the donors, most TCR beta V segments appeared in productive rearrangements about 87% or about 30% of the time, broadly matching IMGT annotations. V-gene and J-gene trimming of TCR beta chains was associated with a missense DCLRE1C variant in a later genetic analysis, and the association was replicated in an independent cohort. The cohort was sequenced for TCR beta chains only, and without alpha or paired-chain data the features that could be detected were limited. According to a later analysis, parvovirus B19, influenza, CMV and Epstein-Barr virus appeared linked to several top co-occurrence clusters. The authors suggested that the approach could potentially be generalized to other disease states and immunological phenotypes. A cluster of highly shared sequence variants was judged likely to represent a technical artifact of the sequencing pipeline.

The library was made by the immunoSEQ multiplex PCR assay. For the multiplex PCR, a mixture combining 60 forward primers for TCR Vbeta segments and 13 reverse primers for TCR Jbeta segments was used. Amplification of the CDR3 region of rearranged TCR beta genes was performed with a multiplex PCR assay on genomic DNA. The Illumina HiSeq System was used to sequence the amplified TCR beta libraries as 87-base-pair reads. Concerning the study's data processing: Across the 700 or so repertoires, a later analysis counted 78 million or so unique TCR beta chains, some 11 million of which were shared by at least two donors. Raw reads were error-corrected and collapsed into unique sequences by a nearest-neighbor algorithm in which closely related sequences were merged to remove PCR and sequencing errors. Alignment of CDR3 sequences to IMGT reference sequences was used to assign V, D and J gene segments. Each retained sequence needed at least a six-nucleotide match to both a V gene segment and a J gene segment. Rearrangements were called productive when the CDR3 lacked stop codons and stayed in frame with V and J; all others were non-productive. Following IMGT convention, CDR3 was defined as the stretch from the second conserved V-encoded cysteine to the conserved J-encoded phenylalanine. The earlier analysis of some 580 of the donors excluded any sequence lacking an unambiguous match to a single V gene segment. In an earlier analysis of approximately 550 of the donors, V segments were called functional above 56.7% productive rearrangements and were called segregating when the between-donor standard deviation exceeded 5%. A statistical classification framework was developed to diagnose cytomegalovirus status using the catalog of TCR beta chain sequences. In a later analysis, V and J genes were assigned by comparing TCR nucleotide sequences against IMGT/GENE-DB human TR gene sequences. In a later analysis, CDR3 sequences and most-parsimonious VDJ recombination scenarios were assigned using the TCRdist pipeline. In a later analysis, each TCR beta chain was defined by its CDR3 amino acid sequence together with its V-gene family, and reads without a unique V-gene family were excluded. In a later analysis, fewer than 650 highly shared, low-generation-probability nucleotide sequences were removed to address suspected cross-contamination and a sequencing artifact. In a later analysis, a clonal expansion index was calculated for each public chain from normalized within-repertoire ranks of inferred template counts. Generation probabilities in a later analysis came from a VDJ recombination model fitted to out-of-frame rearrangements, and those results were checked against IGoR. A later analysis scored TCR-TCR, TCR-HLA and TCR-CMV co-occurrence with hypergeometric tests, applying a repertoire-size bias correction to TCR pairs. False discovery rates were estimated in a later analysis by permuting HLA or CMV assignments 20 times. A later analysis grouped co-occurring TCRs with DBSCAN, adding TCRdist sequence similarity when clustering within HLA-allele-positive subsets. Co-occurrence clustering excluded repertoires with fewer than 30,000 or more than 120,000 public chains, plus five with anomalous nucleotide sharing. The immuneACCESS repertoire file appears here via TCRdb, limited to in-frame rearrangements. These files lack a portion of the clones; in checked studies, under half of the deficit traces to unresolved V genes, and the cause of the others is not known. The DNA was the basis for D and trimming; V, J and clone size are from that table. The sample profile shows 60,000 to 90,000 clones; roughly two thirds of them were found once. The top ten constitute roughly 7.6% of the sample.

Of note for this clone: Its antigen specificity is not known. Base qualities were left out, and no much larger clone turns up one base away.

The cohort comprised several hundred healthy bone marrow donors. Cohort members were all nominally healthy when sampled, although unrecorded immune exposures were likely present. The donor was CMV seropositive and was included in the group of some 290 seropositive cohort members. A peripheral blood sample was collected from each donor, and TCR beta sequencing was performed on peripheral blood mononuclear cells. The Qiagen DNeasy Blood Extraction Kit was used to extract genomic DNA from the blood cell samples. Looking up the germline V gene yields CDR1 SNHLY and CDR2 FYNNEI. Including cysteine and phenylalanine, the CDR3 has 15 amino acids. The DNA shown is the 45-base CDR3, in frame from base 1. V and J are trimmed by 5 bases and 5 bases, and the gene matches miss 8 bases of the junction.

The chain links TRBV2 with TRBJ2-2; TRBD2 agrees with 7 junctional bases. Sequencing was done on a sample of PBMCs. The sequence came from a man aged 35 to 55 in good health and CMV-seropositive. The CDR3 here reads CASSPWRERTGELFF. The base sequence is TGTGCCAGCAGTCCTTGGCGGGAGCGGACCGGGGAGCTGTTTTTT.